These T cell receptor beta chains were read from a single sample in a study of blood T cells in healthy people across ages. TCRdb passed the 5' RACE reads through MiXCR, listing each CDR3 protein once. Among 890,000 or so distinct CDR3 sequences listed, roughly 60% were seen once. Material: blood. Receptors were obtained from a man aged 30-40 years in good health. Both conserved end residues are part of each CDR3. The D gene is left open where the match is weak. Expanded clones get a size class; other rows say once, few or many, or leave the size out.

TRBV7-2	13	TRBD1	many	TRBJ1-2	TGTGCCAGCAGCCCGGACAGGAACTATGGCTACACCTTC	CASSPDRNYGYTF
TRBV15	15	.	many	TRBJ2-6	TGTGCCACCAGCAGACCCCCAGGGGATTCCAACGTCCTGACTTTC	CATSRPPGDSNVLTF
TRBV4-1	17	.	few	TRBJ1-4	TGCGCCAGCAGCCAAGGGGGGATAAGGGGAGTATCTGAAAAACTGTTTTTT	CASSQGGIRGVSEKLFF
TRBV14	17	.	.	TRBJ2-5	TGTGCCAGCAGCCAGCTGGCCGGCCGGGGCGACCAAGAGACCCAGTACTTC	CASSQLAGRGDQETQYF
TRBV6-5	15	.	few	TRBJ2-5	TGTGCCAGCAGTTACTCGAGGCGTCCCCAAGAGACCCAGTACTTC	CASSYSRRPQETQYF
TRBV5-1	14	.	few	TRBJ1-1	TGCGCCAGCAGCTTCGACCCCCGGGGCACTGAAGCTTTCTTT	CASSFDPRGTEAFF
TRBV9	15	.	.	TRBJ2-3	TGTGCCAGCAGCGTAGTCCGGGTGCGCACAGATACGCAGTATTTT	CASSVVRVRTDTQYF
TRBV4-3	16	TRBD2	.	TRBJ2-1	TGCGCCAGCAGCTCACTAGGAGTAGCGGGCTACAATGAGCAGTTCTTC	CASSSLGVAGYNEQFF
TRBV7-9	12	.	.	TRBJ2-7	TGTGCCAGCAGCTCCGCCAGGGTCGAGCAGTACTTC	CASSSARVEQYF
TRBV5-6	12	.	.	TRBJ1-2	TGTGCCAGCAGCTCGGGACGGGGCAGCTACACCTTC	CASSSGRGSYTF
TRBV29-1	13	TRBD1	.	TRBJ1-2	TGCAGCGTTGATTCCGGACAGGGCTATGGCTACACCTTC	CSVDSGQGYGYTF
TRBV7-9	15	.	.	TRBJ2-1	TGTGCCAGCAGCCCCCAACCGGGCGGCTACAATGAGCAGTTCTTC	CASSPQPGGYNEQFF
TRBV12-3/TRBV12-4	13	.	.	TRBJ2-4	TGTGCCAGCAGTCTCAATACTCGGGACCCCCAGTACTTC	CASSLNTRDPQYF
TRBV29-1	10	.	.	TRBJ2-2	TGCAGCGCCAGAGCAGGGGAGCTGTTTTTT	CSARAGELFF
TRBV6-5	14	TRBD2	.	TRBJ2-7	TGTGCCAGCAGCTCCCCGGGGGGGGCCTACGAGCAGTACTTC	CASSSPGGAYEQYF
TRBV6-1	14	TRBD2	once	TRBJ2-7	TGTGCCAGCTCTGAGCTAGCGGGGTACTACGAGCAGTACTTC	CASSELAGYYEQYF
TRBV28	14	.	.	TRBJ2-5	TGTGCCAGCAGTTTAGGGCCGATCGGGGAGACCCAGTACTTC	CASSLGPIGETQYF
TRBV9	17	TRBD2	.	TRBJ2-3	TGTGCCAGCAGCGTAGGAACTAGCGGGGTCTTCACAGATACGCAGTATTTT	CASSVGTSGVFTDTQYF